This paragraph covers one T cell receptor (beta chain) sequence. The antigen remains unidentified. The V gene's germline CDR1 is SGHDN and CDR2 FVKESK. The CDR3 sequence is 17 residues long. 5' RACE with UMI labels generated the TRB cDNA libraries. TCRdb reprocessed the 5' RACE reads, keeping one entry per CDR3 protein, no DNA. This table lists around 160,000 distinct CDR3 sequences. Definition of naive CD8+ T cells rested on a CD45RO-CCR7+CD27+CD95- profile. The sample is drawn from a study of CXCR3-negative and CXCR3-positive naive CD8 T cells. Study results and limitations: CXCR3-expressing naive cells carried TRB CDR3s more hydrophobic than those of CXCR3-negative naive cells.

Source material: naive CXCR3+ CD8+ T cells from blood. Documented subset: CD45RO-CCR7+CD27+CD95- naive CD8+ T cells expressing CXCR3 (TNR3+). This TCR was sampled from a human donor in good health. Some clones in this sample may be carry-over from other donors' samples. V and J are TRBV14 and TRBJ2-5; the TCRdb call, TRBD2, lacks DNA for checking. The CDR3 spells CASSQHRGLAARETQYF.